This entry features one T cell receptor (beta chain) sequence. Its antigen is currently unknown. The data were obtained in a study of human T cells and chemical hapten exposure. Whole-study findings and limits: Sensitizing with DPC caused no change in TCRs above 1 in 1000 frequency.

Documented time point: patch test 2, 6 weeks after DPC sensitization. Treatment specified: therapeutic diphenylcyclopropenone sensitization with weekly scalp DPC. MiXCR was run by TCRdb on the RACE reads, yielding one entry per CDR3 protein. The sample records over 60,000 distinct CDR3 sequences, about 9.4% being singletons. Germline V gives CDR1 SGHNT, CDR2 YYREEE (reference sequence). The trim removed 0 bases at V and 2 bases at J, leaving 8 bases unmatched. The CDR3 covers 16 residues. The TCR originated in a woman in her 50s with alopecia areata. Some clones in this sample may be carry-over from other donors' samples. The sample consisted of whole blood, taken in connection with sensitization to the hapten diphenylcyclopropenone (DPC). J is TRBJ2-7 and V is TRBV5-4; 7 nucleotides agree with TRBD1. CDR3 sequence: CASSLGYRDRAYEQYF. The CDR3 DNA reads TGTGCCAGCAGCTTGGGGTATCGGGACAGAGCCTACGAGCAGTACTTC.